One and the same sample provided the 26 T cell receptor beta chains below, sequenced in a study of shared clonotypes between healthy human individuals. The method was immunoSEQ multiplex PCR; TCRdb's version includes in-frame clones alone and lacks a portion of them. The data contain about 1,500,000 clones, roughly 97% of them singletons. The sequencing sample was made of naive CD4+ T cells sorted from blood. Indicated subset: CD45RA+ positively selected. The source of these receptors is a man between 25 and 39 years old in good health.

The chain uses TRBV11-3 and TRBJ1-1; 8 positions agree with TRBD1. This CDR3 region has 18 residues. Looked up from germline, CDR1 is SGHNT and CDR2 is YENEEA. After removal of 1 base from V and 3 bases from J, the junction contained 13 bases not matched to a gene. Here the CDR3 reads CASSLGAGGEGSDTEAFF. The CDR3 DNA follows: TGTGCCAGCAGCTTAGGGGCAGGGGGCGAAGGATCGGACACTGAAGCTTTCTTT.

This sequence joins TRBV5-1 and TRBJ2-5; 7 nucleotides align to TRBD2. The CDR3 contains 15 residues. The germline V gene has CDR1 SGHRS and CDR2 YFSETQ. V lost 4 bases and J lost 2; bases outside the gene matches: 8. For the CDR3, the DNA is TGCGCCAGCAGCCCGGGAGGACTCCAACAAGAGACCCAGTACTTC. Its protein product is CASSPGGLQQETQYF.

V and J are TRBV11-2 and TRBJ2-1; 12 nucleotides match TRBD2. This CDR3 contains 19 residues. V trimming: 1 base; J trimming: 1 base; junction bases outside the gene matches: 8. Germline loops: CDR1 SGHAT, CDR2 FQNNGV. DNA for the CDR3: TGTGCCAGCAGCTTAGCCACTAGCGGGAGGTTAGTGTCCTACAATGAGCAGTTCTTC. Encoded protein: CASSLATSGRLVSYNEQFF.

The gene calls are TRBV5-5 and TRBJ2-3; D gene unclear. Trimming pared 3 bases from V and 2 bases from J, leaving 16 bases between. Germline CDR1 and CDR2: SGHKS and YYEKEE (reference sequence). CDR3 length: 16 amino acids. The CDR3 nucleotides are TGTGCCAGCAGCTCCGGACCGATAAAGCCCACAGATACGCAGTATTTT. Protein product: CASSSGPIKPTDTQYF.

As concerns this clone: Possible read error: a much larger clone is one base away. This rearrangement joins TRBV6-5 to TRBJ2-4; no reliable D call. The CDR3 extends over 15 amino acids. Germline CDR1 is MNHEY and CDR2 is SVGAGI. CDR3 DNA: TGTGCCGGCAGTTACTCGACTGGGGCCAAAAACATTCAGTACTTC. It specifies CAGSYSTGAKNIQYF.

This clone turned up a few times. The same CDR3 also results from other DNA sequences found in this sample. DNA for the CDR3: TGCGCCAGCAGCCTTTCCAGCGGACAAGAGACCCAGTACTTC. Translated: CASSLSSGQETQYF. The J gene is TRBJ2-5, the V gene TRBV5-1; the D gene is possibly TRBD2 (5 bases). Trimming left V 4 bases short and J 2 bases short, with 12 bases between. Per germline, CDR1 SGHRS and CDR2 YFSETQ. The CDR3 is made up of 14 amino acids.

About this clone itself: The sample holds other DNA sequences that translate to the same CDR3. The V and J genes are TRBV5-1 and TRBJ1-3; no reliable D call. The CDR3 runs 14 residues. Germline lookup yields CDR1 SGHRS and CDR2 YFSETQ. The V end lost 2 bases, the J end lost 1 base, and 7 bases lay between the germline ends. The CDR3 nucleotides are TGCGCCAGCAGCTTAGGAGATTCTGGAAACACCATATATTTT. Translation: CASSLGDSGNTIYF.

The CDR3 protein is CASSLLQRSIGTGELFF. As DNA, the CDR3 is TGCGCCAGCAGCCTGCTTCAGAGGTCGATAGGGACCGGGGAGCTGTTTTTT. The chain joins TRBV5-1 to TRBJ2-2; no clear D gene. Per germline, CDR1 SGHRS and CDR2 YFSETQ. V lost 4 bases, J lost 5 bases, and 21 bases lay in between. This CDR3 region has 17 residues. The full variable domain, with the rest looked up from reference TRBV5-1 and TRBJ2-2, is KAGVTQTPRYLIKTRGQQVTLSCSPISGHRSVSWYQQTPGQGLQFLFEYFSETQRNKGNFPGRFSGRQFSNSRSEMNVSTLELGDSALYLCASSLLQRSIGTGELFFGEGSRLTVL.

V is TRBV18 and J is TRBJ2-2; D not certain. Trimming pared 2 bases from V and 3 bases from J, leaving 10 bases between. The CDR3 totals 15 residues. CDR1 and CDR2 from the germline V gene are KGHSH and LQKENI. CDR3 bases: TGTGCCAGCTCACCAATTCTTGGGGACACCGGGGAGCTGTTTTTT. Translated: CASSPILGDTGELFF. Together with reference TRBV18 and TRBJ2-2, the CDR3 gives the full variable domain: NAGVMQNPRHLVRRRGQEARLRCSPMKGHSHVYWYRQLPEEGLKFMVYLQKENIIDESGMPKERFSAEFPKEGPSILRIQQVVRGDSAAYFCASSPILGDTGELFFGEGSRLTVL.

V is TRBV7-9 and J is TRBJ2-2; no clear D. Germline CDR1 and CDR2: SEHNR and FQNEAQ (reference sequence). V lost 4 bases, J lost 6 bases, and 12 bases lay in between. The length of the CDR3 is 14 residues. The CDR3 sequence: CASSSSDTAGELFF. The CDR3 DNA is TGTGCCAGCAGCTCCTCGGATACCGCCGGGGAGCTGTTTTTT.

This chain links TRBV9 with TRBJ2-1; the D gene is possibly TRBD2 (5 bases). The germline V gene encodes CDR1 SGDLS and CDR2 YYNGEE. The CDR3 totals 17 residues. V lost 4 bases and J lost 0, with 17 bases in between. The CDR3 nucleotides are TGTGCCAGCAGCCCCCGTAGTGGGAGAAGCTCCTACAATGAGCAGTTCTTC. Amino acids: CASSPRSGRSSYNEQFF.

V is TRBV18 and J is TRBJ2-1; 15 bases agree with TRBD2. The germline V gene has CDR1 KGHSH and CDR2 LQKENI. The CDR3 has 17 residues. V dropped 1 base and J dropped 7; count of bases not matched to a gene: 5. The chain's CDR3 is CASSPRTSGRAGNEQFF. The CDR3 DNA reads TGTGCCAGCTCACCACGGACTAGCGGGAGGGCCGGGAATGAGCAGTTCTTC. The full variable domain, with the rest looked up from reference TRBV18 and TRBJ2-1, is NAGVMQNPRHLVRRRGQEARLRCSPMKGHSHVYWYRQLPEEGLKFMVYLQKENIIDESGMPKERFSAEFPKEGPSILRIQQVVRGDSAAYFCASSPRTSGRAGNEQFFGPGTRLTVL.

As to this clone: In the same sample, other DNA sequences code for this CDR3. The chain recombines TRBV7-9 with TRBJ2-5; 8 positions agree with TRBD1. Losses at the gene ends were 1 base for V and 3 bases for J; bases not matched to a gene: 13. The CDR3 extends over 18 amino acids. CDR1 and CDR2 from the germline V gene are SEHNR and FQNEAQ (reference sequence). CDR3 loop: CASSLGRTGPNNKETQYF. Here the CDR3 DNA reads TGTGCCAGCAGCTTAGGCAGGACAGGGCCGAACAACAAAGAGACCCAGTACTTC.

V is TRBV4-3 and J is TRBJ2-3; TRBD2 agrees at 9 bases. There are 19 residues in the CDR3. Per germline, CDR1 LGHNA and CDR2 YSLEER. Trimming cost V 0 bases and J 4 bases; bases outside gene matches: 14. CDR3 coding DNA: TGCGCCAGCAGCCAAGATGAGAAAGGGCGGGAGGGCCCCGCAGATACGCAGTATTTT. Translated: CASSQDEKGREGPADTQYF.

The V gene is TRBV18, the J gene TRBJ2-5; TRBD1 matches 8 bases. With 2 bases clipped from V and 5 bases from J, the junction kept 10 bases outside the gene matches. The CDR3 has 16 amino acids. Per germline, CDR1 KGHSH and CDR2 LQKENI. CDR3 sequence: CASSPSRAGGVETQYF. The DNA of the CDR3 is TGTGCCAGCTCACCAAGTCGGGCAGGGGGCGTGGAGACCCAGTACTTC.

This clone was counted between two and nine times. The chain carries TRBV10-3 and TRBJ1-2; D remains unclear. Trimming took 6 bases from V and 1 from J, leaving 6 bases between them. The CDR3 is made up of 12 amino acids. CDR1 is ENHRY and CDR2 is SYGVKD in the germline V gene. CDR3: CAISDFNYGYTF. The DNA of the CDR3 is TGTGCCATCAGCGACTTTAACTATGGCTACACCTTC.

V gene TRBV19 combines with J gene TRBJ2-7; D is unclear. Germline-derived CDR1 and CDR2 are LNHDA and SQIVND (reference sequence). The CDR3 has 14 amino acids. V dropped 2 bases and J dropped 0 bases, with 8 bases sitting between them. CDR3 nucleotide sequence: TGTGCCAGTAGTATAATGGGTAGCTCCTACGAGCAGTACTTC. Translation gives CASSIMGSSYEQYF. Filled out from reference TRBV19 and TRBJ2-7, the complete variable domain reads DGGITQSPKYLFRKEGQNVTLSCEQNLNHDAMYWYRQDPGQGLRLIYYSQIVNDFQKGDIAEGYSVSREKKESFPLTVTSAQKNPTAFYLCASSIMGSSYEQYFGPGTRLTVT.

The chain carries TRBV6-1 and TRBJ1-2; the D is unclear. Germline V gene lookup returns CDR1 MNHNS and CDR2 SASEGT. V was shortened by 4 bases and J by 4 bases, with 19 bases between the two germline ends. This CDR3 comprises 16 residues. CDR3 bases: TGTGCCAGCAGTGGGCGTCCGGAATGTAAGACCTATGGCTACACCTTC. Protein sequence: CASSGRPECKTYGYTF.

J is TRBJ2-3 and V is TRBV5-1, with a possible D match to TRBD2 (6 bases). Germline lookup yields CDR1 SGHRS and CDR2 YFSETQ. Trimming removed 0 bases from V and 2 bases from J, with 10 bases in between. This CDR3 is built from 15 residues. In DNA form, the CDR3 reads TGCGCCAGCAGCTTGGGGACTACCTACACAGATACGCAGTATTTT. Translated, it gives CASSLGTTYTDTQYF.

The chain employs TRBV7-9 and TRBJ2-3, with 8 bases fitting TRBD1. V was pared by 8 bases and J by 1 base, with 5 bases of the junction left unmatched. The germline V gene has CDR1 SEHNR and CDR2 FQNEAQ (reference sequence). This CDR3 has 14 amino acids. The CDR3 region is CASPRTGRTDTQYF. The CDR3, as DNA: TGTGCCAGCCCTCGGACAGGGCGCACAGATACGCAGTATTTT. The full variable domain, its missing parts supplied by reference TRBV7-9 and TRBJ2-3, is DTGVSQNPRHKITKRGQNVTFRCDPISEHNRLYWYRQTLGQGPEFLTYFQNEAQLEKSRLLSDRFSAERPKGSFSTLEIQRTEQGDSAMYLCASPRTGRTDTQYFGPGTRLTVL.

As regards this clone: Different DNA sequences within this sample yield the same CDR3. The genes are TRBV10-3 and TRBJ2-6; unclear D gene. Germline V CDR1 and CDR2: ENHRY, SYGVKD. Trimming shortened V by 4 bases and J by 4 bases, and 8 bases separated the two germline ends. The CDR3 length is 14 residues. The CDR3 region has the DNA TGTGCCATCAGTGCGGGCGACGGGGCCAACGTCCTGACTTTC. It yields the protein CAISAGDGANVLTF.

For the CDR3, the DNA is TGTGCCAGCAGCTTACTGGGGACTAGCGCGTACAATGAGCAGTTCTTC. Translation: CASSLLGTSAYNEQFF. V usage is TRBV5-4 and J usage is TRBJ2-1, with 10 positions matching TRBD2. Germline V gene data show CDR1 as SGHNT and CDR2 as YYREEE (reference sequence). There are 16 residues in the CDR3. Losses at the gene ends were 2 bases for V and 4 bases for J; bases not matched to a gene: 6.

The J gene is TRBJ2-1, the V gene TRBV9; either TRBD1 or TRBD2 may fit D (5 bases each). V was shortened by 4 bases and J by 5 bases, with 10 bases between the two germline ends. Germline-derived CDR1 and CDR2 are SGDLS and YYNGEE. This CDR3 comprises 13 residues. CDR3: CASSWGYDNEQFF. CDR3 DNA sequence: TGTGCCAGCAGCTGGGGGTATGACAATGAGCAGTTCTTC.

The chain links TRBV6-5 to TRBJ2-7; D is unresolved. Per the germline V gene, CDR1 is MNHEY and CDR2 is SVGAGI. This CDR3 region has 14 residues. V was pared by 2 bases and J by 4 bases, with 12 bases between. CDR3 in DNA: TGTGCCAGCAGTTACGGCAGGCAGAGATACGAGCAGTACTTC. It is translated as CASSYGRQRYEQYF.

The CDR3 sequence: CASSQDSNSGETQYF. The CDR3 DNA follows: TGCGCCAGCAGCCAAGATTCTAACAGTGGAGAGACCCAGTACTTC. The genes are TRBV4-3 and TRBJ2-5; D is unresolved. The CDR3 sequence is 15 residues long. CDR1 LGHNA and CDR2 YSLEER come from the germline V gene. Trimming pared 0 bases from V and 4 bases from J, leaving 12 bases between.

The rearrangement joins TRBV29-1 to TRBJ2-3; the match to TRBD2 covers 9 bases. The germline CDR1 and CDR2 sequences are SQVTM and ANQGSEA. The CDR3 loop spans 14 amino acids. V dropped 6 bases and J dropped 0; count of bases not matched to a gene: 4. For the CDR3, the DNA is TGCAGCGTCAAGACTAGCGGAAGCACAGATACGCAGTATTTT. It is translated as CSVKTSGSTDTQYF.